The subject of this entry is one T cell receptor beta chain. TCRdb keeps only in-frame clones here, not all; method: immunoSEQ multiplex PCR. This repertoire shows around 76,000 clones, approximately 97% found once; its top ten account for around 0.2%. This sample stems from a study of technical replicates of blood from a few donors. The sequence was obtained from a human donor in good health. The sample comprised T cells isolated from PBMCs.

This CDR3 reads CASSADRAVTDTQYF. Written as DNA, the CDR3 is TGTGCCAGCAGCGCAGACAGGGCAGTCACAGATACGCAGTATTTT. The chain has TRBV5-6 and TRBJ2-3, with 7 bases lining up with TRBD1. V was clipped by 4 bases and J by 2 bases; unmatched bases: 7. The CDR3 is 15 residues long. Per the germline V gene, CDR1 is SGHDT and CDR2 is YYEEEE.